This T cell receptor beta chain was recovered during a study of T cells in localized non-small cell lung cancer. Assay used: immunoSEQ multiplex PCR; TCRdb lists only in-frame clones, some missing. The sample consists of roughly 39,000 clones, around 84% of them appearing once. Deletions cut 4 bases from V and 2 bases from J, with 9 bases between. Germline loops: CDR1 LNHDA, CDR2 SQIVND (reference sequence). This CDR3 is built from 13 residues. This sequence originates from a man aged 18-55 years with stage I lung adenocarcinoma. Specimen: peripheral blood, collected before any cancer treatment. The V gene is TRBV19, the J gene TRBJ2-7; no clear D gene. The CDR3 protein is CASSTSPTYEQYF. CDR3 bases: TGTGCCAGTAGTACCTCACCGACCTACGAGCAGTACTTC.